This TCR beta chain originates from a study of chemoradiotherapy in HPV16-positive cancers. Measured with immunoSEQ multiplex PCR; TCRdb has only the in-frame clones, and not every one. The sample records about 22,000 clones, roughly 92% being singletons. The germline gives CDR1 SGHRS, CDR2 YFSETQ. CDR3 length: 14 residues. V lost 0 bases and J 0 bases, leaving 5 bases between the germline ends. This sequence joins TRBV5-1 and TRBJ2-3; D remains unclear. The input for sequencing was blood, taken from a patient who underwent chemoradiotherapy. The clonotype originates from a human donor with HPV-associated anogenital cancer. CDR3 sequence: CASSLGHSTDTQYF. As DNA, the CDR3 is TGCGCCAGCAGCTTGGGCCACAGCACAGATACGCAGTATTTT.